This T cell receptor (beta chain) was sequenced in a study of long-term antiretroviral therapy in people with HIV. Study-wide results and limits: Relative to transplant donor controls, diversity remained lower despite increasing after ART.

Concerning this clone: Its specificity is unknown.

The assay, immunoSEQ v3.0, was run at survey level. Produced via immunoSEQ multiplex PCR; TCRdb's table is partial and in-frame only. The data show some 35,000 clones, over 85% seen once. Sequenced material: unsorted PBMCs, taken around 5 years after starting antiretroviral therapy. This TCR derives from a woman aged 45-65 years with HIV.

CDR3 DNA: TGTGCCAGCAGCCGAGGCGGGACAGAAAATTCACCCCTCCACTTT. The encoded protein is CASSRGGTENSPLHF. V is TRBV5-6 and J is TRBJ1-6, with 7 bases that match TRBD1. Germline V CDR1 and CDR2: SGHDT, YYEEEE. V lost 4 bases and J lost 7; bases outside the gene matches: 8. The CDR3 length is 15 residues.